Below, 32 T cell receptor beta chains from the same sample are listed, as sequenced in a study of response to subunit inactivated influenza vaccine. TCRdb reanalysed the RT-PCR reads using MiXCR and keeps one entry per CDR3 protein. The sample shows under 550,000 distinct CDR3 sequences, under 8.5% of them seen only once. Sequenced here: PBMCs from blood, sampled less than 25 months after vaccination. These receptors all come from a man aged 50 to 69 who received an inactivated influenza vaccine.

The chain recombines TRBV20-1 with TRBJ1-1; TRBD1 matches at 7 bases. V was pared by 6 bases and J by 2 bases, with 9 bases of the junction left unmatched. The CDR3 length is 14 residues. From germline, CDR1 is DFQATT and CDR2 SNEGSKA (reference sequence). The CDR3: CSAGTGTANTEAFF. For the CDR3, the DNA is TGCAGTGCCGGTACCGGGACAGCCAACACTGAAGCTTTCTTT.

The CDR3 bases are TGTGCCAGCAGACCCACCCGGCTCTCGGGACAGGCCTACGAGCAGTACTTC. It yields the protein CASRPTRLSGQAYEQYF. This chain links TRBV7-8 with TRBJ2-7, with 8 bases that match TRBD1. Trimming cost V 6 bases and J 2 bases; bases outside gene matches: 15. This CDR3 contains 17 residues. Germline V gives CDR1 SGHVS, CDR2 FQNEAQ.

This chain uses TRBV2 with TRBJ1-5; a possible D gene is TRBD1 (6 bases). The CDR3 is 14 amino acids. Deletions cut 5 bases from V and 1 base from J, with 9 bases between. Germline V lookup: CDR1 SNHLY, CDR2 FYNNEI. CDR3 DNA sequence: TGTGCCAGCAGTCAGGGGCTAAGCAATCAGCCCCAGCATTTT. Its translation is CASSQGLSNQPQHF.

This clonotype appeared a few times. V is TRBV6-1 and J is TRBJ1-2, with D unresolved. Between the trimmed V and J ends, which lost 6 bases and 4 bases, there was a span of 15 bases. Germline CDR1 MNHNS, CDR2 SASEGT. The CDR3 loop spans 14 amino acids. The CDR3 protein is CASSIPGGFYGYTF. DNA for the CDR3: TGTGCCAGCAGCATCCCGGGCGGATTCTATGGCTACACCTTC.

The chain joins TRBV15 to TRBJ1-5; D is unresolved. V dropped 8 bases and J dropped 4 bases, with 9 bases sitting between them. CDR1 and CDR2 from the germline V gene are LNHNV and YYDKDF (reference sequence). This CDR3 is 12 amino acids long. CDR3 coding DNA: TGTGCCACCGCGATCCTGAATCAGCCCCAGCATTTT. As protein: CATAILNQPQHF.

This clonotype was recorded at least ten times. The chain combines TRBV9 with TRBJ2-4; D perhaps matches TRBD1 (7 bases). Germline V lookup: CDR1 SGDLS, CDR2 YYNGEE. The CDR3 covers 16 residues. V was trimmed by 0 bases and J by 1 base, leaving 11 bases between them. DNA for the CDR3: TGTGCCAGCAGCGTAGAGGGGGGACAGGCCAAAAACATTCAGTACTTC. Translation: CASSVEGGQAKNIQYF.

This clonotype showed up just a few times. This chain uses TRBV12-3 or TRBV12-4 with TRBJ1-5; weak D call: TRBD1 (5 bases). The V end was cut by 3 bases, the J end by 2 bases, with 11 bases between. The CDR3 has 15 amino acids. CDR3 sequence: CASSFGGWGNQPQHF. DNA for the CDR3: TGTGCCAGCAGTTTTGGGGGATGGGGCAATCAGCCCCAGCATTTT.

There are a few counts of this clonotype. The V and J genes are TRBV27 and TRBJ2-7; 8 bases align to TRBD1. Trimming cost V 6 bases and J 3 bases; bases outside gene matches: 10. The CDR3 length is 15 residues. Germline assignment: CDR1 MNHEY and CDR2 SMNVEV (reference sequence). The chain's CDR3 is CASSPTGDLFYEQYF. DNA of the CDR3: TGTGCCAGCAGCCCGACAGGGGACCTTTTCTACGAGCAGTACTTC.

The CDR3 DNA sequence: TGCGCCAGCAGCCCAGCAGAACGCACAGATACGCAGTATTTT. Its protein product is CASSPAERTDTQYF. This sequence joins TRBV5-1 and TRBJ2-3, with D unresolved. Trimming took off 4 bases at V and 1 base at J, with 10 bases between the two ends. The CDR3 consists of 14 residues. The germline V gene encodes CDR1 SGHRS and CDR2 YFSETQ.

The V gene is TRBV7-2, the J gene TRBJ1-1; D might be TRBD1 (6 bases). The V gene lost 4 bases and the J gene lost 4 bases, with 13 bases spanning the gap. Per the germline V gene, CDR1 is SGHTA and CDR2 is FQGNSA. This CDR3 is built from 14 residues. The CDR3 here is CASSSQGHVTEAFF. The DNA of the CDR3 is TGTGCCAGCAGCTCCCAGGGGCATGTCACTGAAGCTTTCTTT.

This clonotype appeared a few times. The chain couples TRBV6-5 to TRBJ2-2; possible D gene TRBD1, 6 bases. Germline V CDR1 and CDR2: MNHEY, SVGAGI. The V end was cut by 0 bases, the J end by 4 bases, with 15 bases between. The CDR3 runs to 17 residues. CDR3 loop: CASSYSYRVGATGELFF. The CDR3 DNA sequence: TGTGCCAGCAGTTACTCATACAGGGTTGGGGCCACCGGGGAGCTGTTTTTT.

The chain carries TRBV6-2 or TRBV6-3 and TRBJ2-7; 11 nucleotides align to TRBD2. There are 16 residues in the CDR3. With V trimmed by 5 bases and J by 6 bases, 12 bases remained unmatched. The V gene's germline CDR1 is MNHEY and CDR2 SVGEGT. CDR3 DNA: TGTGCCAGCAGTCTTCCCGTTACTAGCGGGAGAAGCGAGCAGTACTTC. As protein: CASSLPVTSGRSEQYF.

This clonotype was seen more than once but under ten times. The V and J genes are TRBV5-1 and TRBJ2-1; 14 nucleotides match TRBD2. V shed 0 bases, J shed 6 bases, and the junction held 8 bases outside the gene matches. The CDR3 runs to 18 residues. Germline-derived CDR1 and CDR2 are SGHRS and YFSETQ. CDR3 residues: CASSLAWTSGGTGNEQFF. The CDR3 bases are TGCGCCAGCAGCTTGGCCTGGACTAGCGGGGGGACTGGCAATGAGCAGTTCTTC. Using reference TRBV5-1 and TRBJ2-1 for the parts outside the CDR3, the full variable domain is KAGVTQTPRYLIKTRGQQVTLSCSPISGHRSVSWYQQTPGQGLQFLFEYFSETQRNKGNFPGRFSGRQFSNSRSEMNVSTLELGDSALYLCASSLAWTSGGTGNEQFFGPGTRLTVL.

Only a few counts were recorded for this clonotype. A read error is possible here, since a much larger clone lies one base away. The V and J genes are TRBV28 and TRBJ2-7, with D possibly TRBD1 on 6 matching bases. The V and J ends lost 6 bases and 3 bases respectively, with 9 bases between them. From germline, CDR1 is MDHEN and CDR2 SYDVKM. The CDR3 runs to 12 residues. The CDR3 reads CASRQGNYEQYF. DNA for the CDR3: TGTGCCAGCAGACAGGGAAACTACGAGCAGTACTTC.

This CDR3 is CASSQASGGSYEQYF. CDR3 DNA sequence: TGTGCCAGCAGCCAAGCTAGCGGGGGGTCCTACGAGCAGTACTTC. The rearrangement joins TRBV3-1 to TRBJ2-7, with TRBD2 identical over 11 bases. CDR3 length: 15 amino acids. The V segment lost 1 base and the J segment 1 base; nucleotides outside the gene matches: 0. Germline-derived CDR1 and CDR2 are LGHDT and YNNKEL (reference sequence).

This clonotype was seen at least ten times. The gene calls are TRBV20-1 and TRBJ1-2, with D possibly TRBD1 on 6 matching bases. Between the trimmed V and J ends, which lost 0 bases and 2 bases, there was a span of 13 bases. Germline V lookup: CDR1 DFQATT, CDR2 SNEGSKA (reference sequence). CDR3 length: 15 residues. The CDR3 reads CSARDQGGPNYGYTF. DNA for the CDR3: TGCAGTGCTAGAGATCAAGGGGGTCCCAACTATGGCTACACCTTC.

This chain uses TRBV28 with TRBJ2-1; the match to TRBD2 covers 9 bases. The junction had 4 bases not matched to a gene; V was cut back by 6 bases and J by 7 bases. The CDR3 has 13 residues. Germline V gene lookup returns CDR1 MDHEN and CDR2 SYDVKM. The CDR3 nucleotides are TGTGCCAGCAGGCGGGAGGGATGGAATGAGCAGTTCTTC. Translating it yields CASRREGWNEQFF.

This clonotype has only a few counts. The chain couples TRBV5-1 to TRBJ2-4, with 7 bases aligning to TRBD2. The CDR3 spans 18 residues. CDR1 SGHRS and CDR2 YFSETQ come from the germline V gene. V lost 0 bases, J lost 1 base, and 10 bases stayed unmatched. DNA of the CDR3: TGCGCCAGCAGCTTGGTTTTTGCGGGAGTAAACGCCAAAAACATTCAGTACTTC. Protein product: CASSLVFAGVNAKNIQYF.

This clonotype has ten or more counts. V usage is TRBV6-6 and J usage is TRBJ2-1, with D unresolved. The CDR3 runs to 11 residues. Germline CDR1 is MNHNY and CDR2 is SVGAGI (reference sequence). V lost 2 bases, J lost 9 bases, and 5 bases lay in between. CDR3 residues: CASSYEREQFF. The CDR3 nucleotides read TGTGCCAGCAGTTACGAACGTGAGCAGTTCTTC.

This clonotype was seen a handful of times. This rearrangement joins TRBV12-3 or TRBV12-4 to TRBJ1-6, with D possibly TRBD1 on 5 matching bases. The V end lost 8 bases, the J end lost 9 bases, and 20 bases lay between the germline ends. The CDR3 runs 15 residues. CDR3 bases: TGTGCCAGCGCGAGCCACGGGGCCATAGGTTCACCCCTCCACTTT. Protein product: CASASHGAIGSPLHF.

V is TRBV28 and J is TRBJ2-4; 10 nucleotides agree with TRBD1. The V gene's germline CDR1 is MDHEN and CDR2 SYDVKM. The V and J ends lost 7 bases and 7 bases, in that order; junction bases with no gene match: 10. The CDR3 is 15 residues long. The CDR3 protein is CASTDSRTGGNIQYF. In DNA form, the CDR3 reads TGTGCCAGCACGGACTCTCGGACAGGGGGGAACATTCAGTACTTC.

This clonotype was observed a handful of times. The rearrangement uses TRBV20-1 and TRBJ2-7; 7 bases are shared with TRBD1. The CDR3 length is 13 residues. Germline CDR1 DFQATT, CDR2 SNEGSKA (reference sequence). Trimming cost V 6 bases and J 5 bases; bases outside gene matches: 10. CDR3 in DNA: TGCAGTGCCCCCCGGGACAGTGCACACGAGCAGTACTTC. Protein product: CSAPRDSAHEQYF.

This clonotype was observed many times. J is TRBJ2-2 and V is TRBV3-1, with 7 bases fitting TRBD1. The CDR3 runs 14 residues. J lost 6 bases, V lost 5 bases, and 6 bases had no gene match. The germline gives CDR1 LGHDT, CDR2 YNNKEL (reference sequence). DNA for the CDR3: TGTGCCAGCAGCACCCGACAGGGAGCCGGGGAGCTGTTTTTT. It encodes CASSTRQGAGELFF.

This clonotype occurred many times. The rearrangement uses TRBV20-1 and TRBJ2-5; the match to TRBD2 covers 10 bases. V gave up 3 bases and J gave up 5 bases; unmatched junction bases: 6. The CDR3 consists of 14 residues. Germline CDR1 is DFQATT and CDR2 is SNEGSKA (reference sequence). The CDR3 loop is CSARAPAGGETQYF. The CDR3, as DNA: TGCAGTGCTAGGGCACCAGCGGGAGGGGAGACCCAGTACTTC.

The chain combines TRBV4-2 with TRBJ1-4, with D hard to call. Germline CDR1 and CDR2: LGHNA and YNFKEQ. Trimming pared 0 bases from V and 1 base from J, leaving 9 bases between. CDR3 size: 16 residues. The CDR3 is CASSQDLARTNEKLFF. The CDR3 DNA reads TGTGCCAGCAGCCAAGATTTGGCGCGAACTAATGAAAAACTGTTTTTT.

CDR3 in amino acids: CASTQLPGLAGAAFVDTQYF. The DNA for the CDR3 is TGTGCCAGTACCCAACTCCCGGGACTAGCGGGGGCAGCCTTTGTGGATACGCAGTATTTT. V gene TRBV11-1 combines with J gene TRBJ2-3, with 14 bases aligning to TRBD2. This CDR3 has 20 residues. With 9 bases clipped from V and 6 bases from J, the junction kept 23 bases outside the gene matches. Germline CDR1 SGHAT, CDR2 FQDESV (reference sequence).

In its sample, this clonotype was seen a few times. The CDR3 nucleotides read TGTGCCAGCAGCCAAGAACGCAGCGCGAACTACGAGCAGTACTTC. Its translation is CASSQERSANYEQYF. This chain uses TRBV4-2 with TRBJ2-7; D gene ambiguous. With 0 bases removed from V and 3 bases from J, the gap between germline ends came to 12 bases. The CDR3 totals 15 residues. The germline V gene encodes CDR1 LGHNA and CDR2 YNFKEQ.

Concerning this clonotype itself: Just one base apart from a much larger clone, this may be a read error. The chain employs TRBV12-3 or TRBV12-4 and TRBJ2-7; the match to TRBD2 covers 11 bases. Trimming cost V 6 bases and J 3 bases; bases outside gene matches: 4. CDR3 length equals 14 residues. CDR3 in amino acids: CASRASGGIYEQYF. The CDR3 DNA reads as TGTGCCAGCAGAGCTAGCGGGGGGATCTACGAGCAGTACTTC.

This clonotype occurred a few times. The chain combines TRBV20-1 with TRBJ2-2; D unclear. CDR1 is DFQATT and CDR2 is SNEGSKA in the germline V gene (reference sequence). V dropped 6 bases and J dropped 6 bases, with 14 bases sitting between them. This CDR3 is built from 13 residues. DNA for the CDR3: TGCAGTGCCGCATCCACACGGGCCGGGGAGCTGTTTTTT. This translates into CSAASTRAGELFF.

This clonotype was picked up a small number of times. The CDR3 sequence: CASRTDRGGQPQHF. The CDR3 DNA follows: TGTGCCAGCAGGACAGACAGGGGAGGTCAGCCCCAGCATTTT. J is TRBJ1-5 and V is TRBV6-2 or TRBV6-3; TRBD1 matches at 8 bases. The CDR3 totals 14 residues. Germline V gene lookup returns CDR1 MNHEY and CDR2 SVGEGT. J gave up 6 bases and V 6 bases, and 7 bases lay outside the gene matches.

The chain carries TRBV7-9 and TRBJ2-7; 8 bases align to TRBD2. Germline V gives CDR1 SEHNR, CDR2 FQNEAQ (reference sequence). The CDR3 extends over 15 amino acids. The J segment lost 4 bases and the V segment lost 2 bases, leaving 7 bases of the junction unmatched. CDR3 sequence (DNA): TGTGCCAGCAGCTTACCAGCGGGAGACGGATACGAGCAGTACTTC. Encoded protein: CASSLPAGDGYEQYF.

Only a few counts were recorded for this clonotype. The chain carries TRBV5-1 and TRBJ2-1; 13 positions match TRBD2. The V gene's germline CDR1 is SGHRS and CDR2 YFSETQ. After removal of 2 bases from V and 9 bases from J, the junction contained 5 bases not matched to a gene. The CDR3 spans 15 residues. The CDR3: CASSFTSGGAVEQFF. CDR3 nucleotides: TGCGCCAGCAGCTTTACTAGCGGGGGGGCCGTTGAGCAGTTCTTC.